This T cell receptor beta chain was profiled in a study of graft-versus-host responses after intestinal transplantation. The wider study: Recipients across the board were started on anti-thymocyte globulin induction, then kept on tacrolimus and steroids for about 3 years. Overall study results and limits: Some GvH clones appeared in ileal mucosa or blood before recipient bone marrow.

Libraries were prepared by immunoSEQ multiplex PCR; TCRdb keeps only in-frame clonotypes and omits some of them. Among about 66,000 clones listed, less than 95% were seen once. Concerning this clone itself: What it recognizes is unknown.

J gave up 3 bases and V 1 base, and 1 base lay outside the gene matches. Per germline, CDR1 SGHNT and CDR2 YYREEE (reference sequence). The CDR3 loop spans 14 amino acids. The sequence came from a human donor who received an intestinal transplant. The source was unstimulated CD8+ T cells sorted from spleen or lymph node cells, collected before intestinal transplant. The chain links TRBV5-4 to TRBJ2-7; 10 positions match TRBD2. The DNA for the CDR3 is TGTGCCAGCAGCTTGACTAGCGGGGACTACGAGCAGTACTTC. It codes for CASSLTSGDYEQYF. The complete variable domain, with remaining parts taken from reference TRBV5-4 and TRBJ2-7, reads ETGVTQSPTHLIKTRGQQVTLRCSSQSGHNTVSWYQQALGQGPQFIFQYYREEENGRGNFPPRFSGLQFPNYSSELNVNALELDDSALYLCASSLTSGDYEQYFGPGTRLTVT.